The 16 T cell receptor beta chains listed next were all sequenced from one sample in a study of robustness of blood B and T cell sequencing. cDNA synthesis used template switching with a 5' universal priming oligo. Every cDNA molecule received a random 12-nucleotide UMI from the template-switch oligo. TCRdb reprocessed the PCR reads with MiXCR, giving one entry per CDR3 protein. Among 1,100 or so distinct CDR3 sequences listed, over 60% were seen once. The template for TCR beta quantification was mRNA, not genomic DNA. Material: peripheral blood. These receptor sequences come from a human donor in good health.

This chain links TRBV20-1 with TRBJ1-4, with D possibly matching TRBD1 (6 bases). The CDR3 contains 11 residues. CDR1 is DFQATT, CDR2 SNEGSKA, per germline (reference sequence). The ends were cut back, 5 bases at V and 8 bases at J, with 9 bases in the middle. In nucleotides, the CDR3 is TGCAGTGCTCCCGGACAGGAAAAACTGTTTTTT. This gives the protein CSAPGQEKLFF.

V gene TRBV3-1 combines with J gene TRBJ2-7; D not certain. The CDR3 length is 12 residues. Trimming left V 2 bases short and J 7 bases short, with 9 bases between. Germline-derived CDR1 and CDR2 are LGHDT and YNNKEL (reference sequence). CDR3 in DNA: TGTGCCAGCAGCCAAAGTACCCGGGAGCAGTACTTC. Translating it yields CASSQSTREQYF.

The CDR3: CASRPLRASGGSANTGELFF. The CDR3 region has the DNA TGTGCCAGCAGACCACTGCGGGCTAGCGGGGGGTCCGCGAACACCGGGGAGCTGTTTTTT. The rearrangement joins TRBV6-1 to TRBJ2-2; 11 bases fit TRBD2. The CDR3 runs to 20 residues. Germline-derived CDR1 and CDR2 are MNHNS and SASEGT. With V trimmed by 6 bases and J by 0 bases, 15 bases remained unmatched.

This chain uses TRBV6-1 with TRBJ1-2; TRBD1 aligns across 8 bases. From germline, CDR1 is MNHNS and CDR2 SASEGT. The V segment lost 6 bases and the J segment 7 bases; nucleotides outside the gene matches: 10. The length of the CDR3 is 14 residues. The CDR3, as DNA: TGTGCCAGCAGGTCCTACAGGGGGTGGGGTGGCTACACCTTC. Protein sequence: CASRSYRGWGGYTF.

V usage is TRBV5-1 and J usage is TRBJ2-7, with 9 bases identical to TRBD1. Per the germline V gene, CDR1 is SGHRS and CDR2 is YFSETQ. V lost 4 bases and J lost 3; bases outside the gene matches: 5. The CDR3 extends over 14 amino acids. The CDR3 nucleotides are TGCGCCAGCAGCACCCGACAGGGGGTCTACGAGCAGTACTTC. Amino acids: CASSTRQGVYEQYF.

This clonotype rates as hyperexpanded. The V and J genes are TRBV30 and TRBJ1-4; 7 bases map to TRBD1. Unmatched junction bases numbered 18, after V lost 0 bases and J lost 5 bases. Germline CDR1 and CDR2: GTSNPN and SVGIG (reference sequence). This CDR3 region has 19 residues. In nucleotides, the CDR3 is TGTGCCTGGAGTGTCCTCACACACACAGGGGCCGACGGGAATGAAAAACTGTTTTTT. Translation: CAWSVLTHTGADGNEKLFF.

This clonotype is categorized as hyperexpanded (1% or more). The chain combines TRBV7-6 with TRBJ2-7; 9 bases are shared with TRBD1. The germline V gene encodes CDR1 SGHVS and CDR2 FNYEAQ. V trimming: 5 bases; J trimming: 2 bases; junction bases outside the gene matches: 1. The CDR3 is 13 residues long. The DNA for the CDR3 is TGTGCCAGCAGCGGGGACAGGGCCTACGAGCAGTACTTC. This translates into CASSGDRAYEQYF.

The rearrangement links TRBV5-6 to TRBJ2-2, with TRBD1 matching 11 bases. Germline CDR1 is SGHDT and CDR2 is YYEEEE. Trimming removed 4 bases from V and 4 bases from J; junction bases left unmatched: 6. The CDR3 loop spans 16 amino acids. The CDR3, as DNA: TGTGCCAGCAGCAGCCCCGGGACAGGGGGCACCGGGGAGCTGTTTTTT. As protein: CASSSPGTGGTGELFF.

The genes are TRBV30 and TRBJ2-1, with 9 bases identical to TRBD1. The ends lost 6 bases at V and 8 bases at J; junction bases unmatched: 11. The CDR3 is 14 amino acids. Germline CDR1 is GTSNPN and CDR2 is SVGIG (reference sequence). DNA for the CDR3: TGTGCCTGCTCACCGGGACAGGGTTTCGATGAGCAGTTCTTC. It translates to CACSPGQGFDEQFF. Variable domain in full (rest from reference TRBV30 and TRBJ2-1): SQTIHQWPATLVQPVGSPLSLECTVEGTSNPNLYWYRQAAGRGLQLLFYSVGIGQISSEVPQNLSASRPQDRQFILSSKKLLLSDSGFYLCACSPGQGFDEQFFGPGTRLTVL.

This clonotype has only a few counts. The chain uses TRBV30 and TRBJ1-5; 7 bases are shared with TRBD1. Trimming cost V 5 bases and J 4 bases; bases outside gene matches: 5. This CDR3 is 13 amino acids long. CDR1 is GTSNPN, CDR2 SVGIG, per germline (reference sequence). The CDR3 bases are TGTGCCTGGTCGACAGGGATTAATCAGCCCCAGCATTTT. It codes for CAWSTGINQPQHF.

The rearrangement joins TRBV6-2 or TRBV6-3 to TRBJ2-3; maybe TRBD1 (6 bases). The CDR3 covers 19 residues. From germline, CDR1 is MNHEY and CDR2 SVGEGT. V shed 5 bases and J shed 5 bases, with 29 bases lying between them. The CDR3 DNA follows: TGTGCCAGCAGTCCGTGGAAGACCTACCGGGACACACAGAGAGATACGCAGTATTTT. This sequence encodes CASSPWKTYRDTQRDTQYF.

The V and J genes are TRBV6-1 and TRBJ2-1; 9 nucleotides align to TRBD1. Per germline, CDR1 MNHNS and CDR2 SASEGT. The CDR3 runs 16 residues. The J segment lost 2 bases and the V segment lost 6 bases, leaving 8 bases of the junction unmatched. The chain's CDR3 is CASSMYRDRAYNEQFF. CDR3 sequence (DNA): TGTGCCAGCAGCATGTACCGGGACAGGGCCTACAATGAGCAGTTCTTC.

The CDR3 nucleotides are TGTGCCAGCAGTTGGGGGTCCCGGGATGAAGCTTTCTTT. Protein: CASSWGSRDEAFF. The chain joins TRBV6-6 to TRBJ1-1, with D possibly TRBD1 on 5 matching bases. CDR1 and CDR2 from the germline V gene are MNHNY and SVGAGI (reference sequence). CDR3 length: 13 residues. Trimming left V 4 bases short and J 7 bases short, with 13 bases between.

This clonotype was counted between two and nine times. CDR3 nucleotide sequence: TGCAGCGTTGAAGGGACGGGCTACGAGCAGTACTTC. Protein sequence: CSVEGTGYEQYF. The chain combines TRBV29-1 with TRBJ2-7; D remains ambiguous. V was cut by 1 base and J by 3 bases, with 7 bases left in between. This CDR3 is 12 amino acids long. Germline-derived CDR1 and CDR2 are SQVTM and ANQGSEA.

The genes are TRBV6-1 and TRBJ1-1; TRBD1 matches at 8 bases. Trimming took 5 bases from V and 6 from J; bases not matched to a gene: 8. Germline V gives CDR1 MNHNS, CDR2 SASEGT. The length of the CDR3 is 14 residues. CDR3 DNA: TGTGCCAGCAGTCTTTCTCTGACAGGGGCTGAAGCTTTCTTT. Protein: CASSLSLTGAEAFF.

The chain employs TRBV19 and TRBJ1-5; TRBD1 matches 8 bases. Trimming took 7 bases from V and 1 from J; bases not matched to a gene: 6. The germline V gene encodes CDR1 LNHDA and CDR2 SQIVND (reference sequence). CDR3 length: 15 residues. DNA for the CDR3: TGTGCCAGTAACGACAGGGGAAGGAGCAATCAGCCCCAGCATTTT. Amino acids: CASNDRGRSNQPQHF.